What follows is one T cell receptor (beta chain) and its context. Germline V gene lookup returns CDR1 KGHDR and CDR2 SFDVKD. Trimming took 7 bases from V and 3 from J; bases not matched to a gene: 6. The CDR3 runs to 15 residues. The sample comes from a study of blood T cell repertoires in COVID-19. Study-level background: Samples representing acute and convalescent COVID-19 were sourced from the United States, Italy and Spain. Sources were T cells, B-cell-depleted T cells, or PBMCs; the material itself was cDNA or gDNA.

Recruited during active infection, patients (from Seattle) were subsequently followed longitudinally. Authors' methods: Counts of nucleated cells, estimated from reference gene primer amplification, were obtained. TCRdb's table, derived via immunoSEQ multiplex PCR, lists solely in-frame clones and lacks some. V and J calls and clone size come straight from that table; D and trimming were deduced from the DNA. In the table there are 200,000 to 250,000 clones, around 86% of which are singletons. This receptor was identified in a woman between 65 and 79 years old with COVID-19, enrolled during active disease. The specimen sequenced was peripheral blood. The V call is TRBV24-1, the J call TRBJ1-3, with 9 bases that match TRBD1. Here the CDR3 reads CATSATGGGGNTIYF. The DNA for the CDR3 is TGTGCCACCAGCGCCACAGGGGGCGGTGGAAACACCATATATTTT.